The 10 T cell receptor beta chains below all came from one sample that was sequenced in a study of cytomegalovirus exposure and HLA in healthy donors. The PCR ran on 60 Vbeta and 13 Jbeta primers. Method: immunoSEQ multiplex PCR; TCRdb's copy keeps in-frame clones and lacks some. The repertoire shows 80,000 to 95,000 clones; the top ten hold 15%. Sequenced material: PBMCs. The receptors stem from a man aged 45-65 years in good health and CMV-seropositive.

This chain joins TRBV5-4 and TRBJ1-4; weak D call: TRBD1 (6 bases). The ends were cut back, 5 bases at V and 8 bases at J, with 13 bases in the middle. Germline CDR1 reads SGHNT; CDR2 reads YYREEE (reference sequence). CDR3 size: 13 residues. The DNA for the CDR3 is TGTGCCAGCAGAGGGGGGGGTTCGGAAAAACTGTTTTTT. As protein: CASRGGGSEKLFF.

This chain uses TRBV5-1 with TRBJ2-1, with TRBD2 identical over 12 bases. The trim removed 2 bases at V and 3 bases at J, leaving 6 bases unmatched. Germline loops: CDR1 SGHRS, CDR2 YFSETQ. This CDR3 has 17 residues. CDR3 coding DNA: TGCGCCAGCAGCTTCCCTAGCGGGAGGGTCCTCTACAATGAGCAGTTCTTC. This translates into CASSFPSGRVLYNEQFF.

V usage is TRBV19 and J usage is TRBJ1-1; D is unclear. Germline-derived CDR1 and CDR2 are LNHDA and SQIVND (reference sequence). The CDR3 runs 14 residues. The germline V and J ends were trimmed by 2 bases and 11 bases, with 18 bases remaining between them. CDR3 DNA sequence: TGTGCCAGTAGTATATGGGGAGGGATTCGCGCCGCTTTCTTT. Translating it yields CASSIWGGIRAAFF. Looking up the rest from reference TRBV19 and TRBJ1-1 gives the full variable domain: DGGITQSPKYLFRKEGQNVTLSCEQNLNHDAMYWYRQDPGQGLRLIYYSQIVNDFQKGDIAEGYSVSREKKESFPLTVTSAQKNPTAFYLCASSIWGGIRAAFFGQGTRLTVV.

The CDR3 DNA follows: TGTGCCAGCAGTCTTCAAGGGGACTATGGCTACACCTTC. Its translation is CASSLQGDYGYTF. The V call is TRBV6-1, the J call TRBJ1-2; a weak D match, TRBD1 (5 bases). Germline V gene lookup returns CDR1 MNHNS and CDR2 SASEGT. The CDR3 runs 13 residues. V lost 5 bases to trimming and J lost 3 bases, with 10 bases between them.

CDR3 sequence reads: CASKGENQPQHF. As DNA, the CDR3 is TGTGCCAGCAAGGGAGAAAATCAGCCCCAGCATTTT. The chain links TRBV2 to TRBJ1-5, with no clear D. This CDR3 contains 12 residues. The germline gives CDR1 SNHLY, CDR2 FYNNEI. Trimming removed 7 bases at V and 4 bases at J, with 8 bases between.

This rearrangement joins TRBV7-9 to TRBJ2-7; the match to TRBD2 covers 9 bases. The CDR3 loop spans 15 amino acids. Trimming removed 1 base from V and 5 bases from J; junction bases left unmatched: 6. Germline values: CDR1 SEHNR, CDR2 FQNEAQ (reference sequence). The CDR3 loop is CASSLGGLATNEQYF. In nucleotides, the CDR3 is TGTGCCAGCAGCTTAGGAGGACTAGCGACAAACGAGCAGTACTTC.

V usage is TRBV7-8 and J usage is TRBJ2-3; possible D gene TRBD2, 6 bases. Germline V gene sequence: CDR1 SGHVS, CDR2 FQNEAQ. The CDR3 runs to 18 residues. V lost 1 base and J 3 bases, leaving 20 bases between the germline ends. The CDR3 nucleotides are TGTGCCAGCAGCTTAGAGGAAGCGGTCTGGGGGGTTACAGATACGCAGTATTTT. It is translated as CASSLEEAVWGVTDTQYF.

V and J are TRBV5-1 and TRBJ2-1, with D maybe TRBD1 (6 bases). CDR3 size: 16 residues. V lost 3 bases and J lost 4, with 17 bases in between. The V gene's germline CDR1 is SGHRS and CDR2 YFSETQ. The CDR3 loop is CASSSDSAGLYNEQFF. DNA of the CDR3: TGCGCCAGCAGCTCGGACAGCGCAGGGCTTTACAATGAGCAGTTCTTC.

CDR3 bases: TGTGCCAGCTCACCACCGGGACAAGAAAAACTGTTTTTT. Its translation is CASSPPGQEKLFF. The rearrangement uses TRBV18 and TRBJ1-4; TRBD1 might be the D (6 bases). Trimming took 0 bases from V and 8 from J, leaving 7 bases between them. The CDR3 is 13 residues long. Germline V CDR1 and CDR2: KGHSH, LQKENI.

The V and J genes are TRBV6-6 and TRBJ2-1, with TRBD1 matching 8 bases. Germline trimming cut 5 bases from V and 10 bases from J; bases unmatched to any gene: 10. Germline V lookup: CDR1 MNHNY, CDR2 SVGAGI (reference sequence). This CDR3 has 14 residues. CDR3 amino acids: CASSSGRGRGEQFF. The CDR3 bases are TGTGCCAGCAGTAGTGGCAGGGGGCGCGGGGAGCAGTTCTTC.